This TCR beta chain was observed in a study of blood T cell repertoires in COVID-19. Overall study context: T cells, B-cell-depleted T cells, or PBMCs supplied cDNA or gDNA.

The CDR3 contains 13 residues. After removal of 3 bases from V and 3 bases from J, the junction contained 4 bases not matched to a gene. From germline, CDR1 is GTSNPN and CDR2 SVGIG (reference sequence). Here immunoSEQ multiplex PCR was the method, and the copy in TCRdb shows in-frame clones only, minus some. Among 90,000 to 150,000 clones, 85% to 90% were seen once, and the ten largest hold approximately 2.3%. As to this clone: Other nucleotide sequences in the sample specify the same CDR3.

The V gene is TRBV30, the J gene TRBJ1-2; TRBD1 aligns across 7 bases. Sequenced material: peripheral blood. This TCR was recovered from a woman aged 45 to 65 with acute or convalescent COVID-19. The CDR3 bases are TGTGCCTGGAGCCAGACAGGGTACTATGGCTACACCTTC. Translation gives CAWSQTGYYGYTF. Based on the CDR3 plus reference TRBV30 and TRBJ1-2, the full variable domain is SQTIHQWPATLVQPVGSPLSLECTVEGTSNPNLYWYRQAAGRGLQLLFYSVGIGQISSEVPQNLSASRPQDRQFILSSKKLLLSDSGFYLCAWSQTGYYGYTFGSGTRLTVV.